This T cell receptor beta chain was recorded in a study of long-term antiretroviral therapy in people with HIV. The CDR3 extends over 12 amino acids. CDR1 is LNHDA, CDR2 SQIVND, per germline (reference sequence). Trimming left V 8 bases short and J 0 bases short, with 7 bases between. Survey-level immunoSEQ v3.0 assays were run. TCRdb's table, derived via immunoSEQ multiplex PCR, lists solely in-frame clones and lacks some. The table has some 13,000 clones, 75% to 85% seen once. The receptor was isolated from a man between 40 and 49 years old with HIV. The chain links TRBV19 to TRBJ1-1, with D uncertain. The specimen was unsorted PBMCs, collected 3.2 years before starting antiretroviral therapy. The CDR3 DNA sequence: TGTGCCAGTGGGGAAATGAACACTGAAGCTTTCTTT. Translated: CASGEMNTEAFF.